The 30 T cell receptor beta chains below all came from one sample that was sequenced in a study of technical replicates of blood from a handful of donors. Clones were read by immunoSEQ multiplex PCR, and TCRdb kept only the in-frame ones, dropping some. The table lists more than 65,000 clones, about nine tenths of them singletons. Input material: T cells isolated from PBMCs. Source of these receptors: a human donor in good health. Some clones in this sample may be carry-over from other donors' samples.

The genes are TRBV27 and TRBJ2-7; 8 nucleotides match TRBD2. Germline V lookup: CDR1 MNHEY, CDR2 SMNVEV (reference sequence). V was pared by 7 bases and J by 2 bases, with 10 bases of the junction left unmatched. This CDR3 comprises 15 residues. In nucleotides, the CDR3 is TGTGCCAGCACCCCGACGGGGGGGACCACCTACGAGCAGTACTTC. Translation: CASTPTGGTTYEQYF.

The rearrangement links TRBV5-1 to TRBJ1-1; TRBD1 might be the D (5 bases). This CDR3 has 15 amino acids. Germline V gene sequence: CDR1 SGHRS, CDR2 YFSETQ. V was clipped by 4 bases and J by 5 bases, with 18 bases between them. The CDR3 loop reads CASSDRPLLETEAFF. The CDR3 bases are TGCGCCAGCAGCGACAGACCCCTGTTGGAGACTGAAGCTTTCTTT. The entire variable domain, with the rest obtained from reference TRBV5-1 and TRBJ1-1, is as follows: KAGVTQTPRYLIKTRGQQVTLSCSPISGHRSVSWYQQTPGQGLQFLFEYFSETQRNKGNFPGRFSGRQFSNSRSEMNVSTLELGDSALYLCASSDRPLLETEAFFGQGTRLTVV.

This sequence joins TRBV30 and TRBJ1-2, with 8 bases aligning to TRBD1. The CDR3 runs to 12 residues. Germline V gene data show CDR1 as GTSNPN and CDR2 as SVGIG (reference sequence). V lost 5 bases, J lost 6 bases, and 5 bases stayed unmatched. The CDR3 region is CAWGGQGNGYTF. The CDR3 region has the DNA TGTGCCTGGGGAGGACAGGGAAATGGCTACACCTTC.

The chain carries TRBV7-9 and TRBJ2-5; TRBD2 matches 10 bases. Germline-derived CDR1 and CDR2 are SEHNR and FQNEAQ (reference sequence). The CDR3 spans 19 residues. Trimming took 6 bases from V and 5 from J; bases not matched to a gene: 21. The CDR3 protein is CASSTERGGLSFFQETQYF. The CDR3 DNA reads as TGTGCCAGCAGTACGGAGCGGGGGGGCCTTTCTTTCTTTCAGGAGACCCAGTACTTC.

This chain links TRBV11-2 with TRBJ2-3; possibly TRBD2 for D (6 bases). CDR1 SGHAT and CDR2 FQNNGV come from the germline V gene. The CDR3 runs 15 residues. V lost 3 bases and J lost 2, with 12 bases in between. The CDR3 loop is CASSFAGTYTDTQYF. CDR3 DNA sequence: TGTGCCAGCAGCTTTGCGGGGACCTACACAGATACGCAGTATTTT.

The V and J genes are TRBV4-2 and TRBJ1-6, with 8 positions matching TRBD1. Trimming at V came to 2 bases and at J to 16 bases, leaving 19 bases not matched to a gene. Per germline, CDR1 LGHNA and CDR2 YNFKEQ. The CDR3 has 17 amino acids. DNA for the CDR3: TGTGCCAGCAGCCAAACAGGGGGATACCTCGTGCCCTCGATGCTCCACTTT. As protein: CASSQTGGYLVPSMLHF.

V gene TRBV12-5 combines with J gene TRBJ2-7; a possible D gene is TRBD1 (6 bases). The CDR3 runs to 13 residues. Trimming shortened V by 6 bases and J by 3 bases, and 12 bases separated the two germline ends. Germline loops: CDR1 LGHNT, CDR2 FRNRAP. Here the CDR3 DNA reads TGTGCTAGTGGCTCGACAGGCCACTACGAGCAGTACTTC. Translation: CASGSTGHYEQYF.

The chain has TRBV13 and TRBJ1-2; 8 bases line up with TRBD1. The CDR3 covers 14 residues. The germline gives CDR1 PRHDT, CDR2 FYEKMQ (reference sequence). The V and J ends lost 5 bases and 7 bases, in that order; junction bases with no gene match: 9. CDR3 sequence (DNA): TGTGCCAGCAGCAAAAACCAGGGGGCGTCTGGCTACACCTTC. Protein: CASSKNQGASGYTF.

The gene calls are TRBV5-1 and TRBJ1-1; a weak D match, TRBD1 (6 bases). Trimming cost V 5 bases and J 6 bases, with 14 bases left between them. Germline assignment: CDR1 SGHRS and CDR2 YFSETQ. CDR3 size: 13 residues. As DNA, the CDR3 is TGCGCCAGCAGGTTAACAGGGATTGCTGAAGCTTTCTTT. This codes for CASRLTGIAEAFF.

The V and J genes are TRBV11-2 and TRBJ1-2, with a possible D match to TRBD1 (6 bases). The CDR3 extends over 14 amino acids. Trimming took off 2 bases at V and 2 bases at J, with 9 bases between the two ends. Germline V gene data show CDR1 as SGHAT and CDR2 as FQNNGV. The CDR3 reads CASSLTQGNYGYTF. Written as DNA, the CDR3 is TGTGCCAGCAGCTTAACCCAGGGGAACTATGGCTACACCTTC.

The chain employs TRBV30 and TRBJ1-5, with 10 bases lining up with TRBD1. Germline-derived CDR1 and CDR2 are GTSNPN and SVGIG (reference sequence). The junction had 11 bases not matched to a gene; V was cut back by 8 bases and J by 7 bases. The length of the CDR3 is 14 residues. The CDR3 DNA sequence: TGTGCCGGCGCCGAGGGACAGGGGTTACAGCCCCAGCATTTT. Translated, it gives CAGAEGQGLQPQHF.

V gene TRBV25-1 combines with J gene TRBJ2-1, with D unclear. The V end was cut by 4 bases, the J end by 6 bases, with 16 bases between. The CDR3 runs to 15 residues. Germline V lookup: CDR1 MGHDK, CDR2 SYGVNS. The CDR3 coding sequence is TGTGCCAGCAGTGCCCTACCCGCAGGTCTCAATGAGCAGTTCTTC. It encodes CASSALPAGLNEQFF.

The gene calls are TRBV10-3 and TRBJ2-3; D may be TRBD1 (5 bases). Trimming pared 0 bases from V and 4 bases from J, leaving 20 bases between. The CDR3 is 18 amino acids. Germline V gives CDR1 ENHRY, CDR2 SYGVKD. For the CDR3, the DNA is TGTGCCATCAGTGAGTCCCCTGGGATGGGAACAGGCGCAGATACGCAGTATTTT. Residues: CAISESPGMGTGADTQYF.

V gene TRBV6-5 combines with J gene TRBJ1-1; D is unresolved. The CDR3 is made up of 13 amino acids. Germline CDR1 MNHEY, CDR2 SVGAGI. V dropped 5 bases and J dropped 0 bases, with 7 bases sitting between them. CDR3 sequence reads: CASSQLMNTEAFF. CDR3 nucleotides: TGTGCCAGCAGTCAACTAATGAACACTGAAGCTTTCTTT.

CDR3: CASSSTLASRDEQFF. CDR3 bases: TGTGCCAGCAGTTCCACCCTGGCGAGCCGGGATGAGCAGTTCTTC. The chain recombines TRBV6-5 with TRBJ2-1; D remains unclear. The V and J ends lost 4 bases and 8 bases respectively, with 18 bases between them. This CDR3 contains 15 residues. Looked up from germline, CDR1 is MNHEY and CDR2 is SVGAGI.

This chain links TRBV5-1 with TRBJ2-7, with 9 bases fitting TRBD2. V shed 0 bases, J shed 2 bases, and the junction held 9 bases outside the gene matches. From germline, CDR1 is SGHRS and CDR2 YFSETQ. The CDR3 length is 17 residues. CDR3 DNA sequence: TGCGCCAGCAGCTTGGGGGCCGGGACTAGCCTGACCTACGAGCAGTACTTC. This translates into CASSLGAGTSLTYEQYF.

This rearrangement joins TRBV2 to TRBJ2-1; 8 bases agree with TRBD2. The CDR3 runs 17 residues. The V gene end was trimmed by 5 bases and the J gene end by 0 bases; junction bases not matched to a gene: 9. Germline loops: CDR1 SNHLY, CDR2 FYNNEI. The CDR3 here is CASSTSGLDSSYNEQFF. DNA for the CDR3: TGTGCCAGCAGTACCTCGGGACTAGACAGCTCCTACAATGAGCAGTTCTTC.

The chain is built from TRBV27 and TRBJ2-5; 7 nucleotides align to TRBD1. Unmatched junction bases numbered 10, after V lost 8 bases and J lost 7 bases. Per germline, CDR1 MNHEY and CDR2 SMNVEV (reference sequence). The CDR3 has 13 amino acids. This CDR3 is CASSTGPLGTQYF. DNA for the CDR3: TGTGCCAGCTCGACAGGGCCCCTCGGGACCCAGTACTTC.

This chain connects TRBV4-1 to TRBJ2-1; perhaps TRBD1 as D (5 bases). The CDR3 runs 15 residues. The germline gives CDR1 MGHRA, CDR2 YSYEKL. V was clipped by 6 bases and J by 0 bases, with 12 bases between them. In nucleotides, the CDR3 is TGCGCCAGCAGGCGGCAGACAGACTCCTACAATGAGCAGTTCTTC. It encodes CASRRQTDSYNEQFF.

The rearrangement links TRBV9 to TRBJ1-2, with TRBD1 identical over 7 bases. Germline CDR1 and CDR2: SGDLS and YYNGEE. The CDR3 extends over 14 amino acids. The V segment lost 3 bases and the J segment 0 bases; nucleotides outside the gene matches: 2. The CDR3 spells CASSAGGPNYGYTF. DNA for the CDR3: TGTGCCAGCAGCGCAGGGGGACCTAACTATGGCTACACCTTC.

The genes are TRBV7-9 and TRBJ1-2, with D possibly being TRBD1 (5 bases). Germline CDR1 is SEHNR and CDR2 is FQNEAQ (reference sequence). The CDR3 consists of 14 residues. V lost 1 base and J 10 bases, leaving 16 bases between the germline ends. The CDR3, as DNA: TGTGCCAGCAGCTTAGTGGTTTCGCAGGGCTCCTACACCTTC. This encodes CASSLVVSQGSYTF.

This clone was counted a few times. This sequence joins TRBV11-3 and TRBJ1-2; the D gene is possibly TRBD1 (6 bases). Trimming cost V 1 base and J 6 bases, with 12 bases left between them. CDR1 and CDR2 from the germline V gene are SGHNT and YENEEA. The CDR3 runs to 14 residues. CDR3 sequence (DNA): TGTGCCAGCAGCTTAGTAGGGGGAGATGATGGCTACACCTTC. Encoded protein: CASSLVGGDDGYTF.

Turning to this clone: The junction and the germline gene differ at one end; a read error may be behind it. In nucleotides, the CDR3 is TGTGCCAGCACTGAAATGGGGACAGATAATGAAAAACTGTTTTTT. The encoded protein is CASTEMGTDNEKLFF. This chain joins TRBV2 and TRBJ1-4; TRBD1 agrees at 7 bases. From germline, CDR1 is SNHLY and CDR2 FYNNEI. The CDR3 extends over 15 amino acids.

This sequence joins TRBV5-6 and TRBJ2-5, with D perhaps TRBD1 (5 bases). The germline V and J ends were trimmed by 2 bases and 5 bases, with 10 bases remaining between them. This CDR3 region has 13 residues. Germline V gene data show CDR1 as SGHDT and CDR2 as YYEEEE. The DNA of the CDR3 is TGTGCCAGCAGCTTCAGGGAAGGGGAGACCCAGTACTTC. Encoded protein: CASSFREGETQYF.

The rearrangement links TRBV5-1 to TRBJ1-1, with TRBD1 identical over 9 bases. The CDR3 loop spans 15 amino acids. With V trimmed by 4 bases and J by 0 bases, 4 bases remained unmatched. The germline gives CDR1 SGHRS, CDR2 YFSETQ. This CDR3 reads CASSRDRDLNTEAFF. The DNA of the CDR3 is TGCGCCAGCAGCAGGGACAGGGATCTGAACACTGAAGCTTTCTTT.

The V gene is TRBV6-5, the J gene TRBJ2-2; TRBD1 matches at 11 bases. J was trimmed by 7 bases and V by 6 bases; bases with no gene match: 7. The CDR3 runs 15 residues. Per germline, CDR1 MNHEY and CDR2 SVGAGI. CDR3 nucleotide sequence: TGTGCCAGCAGGAGGACAGGGGGCCTAATCGGGGAGCTGTTTTTT. It translates to CASRRTGGLIGELFF.

Comment on this clone: The same CDR3 arises from other DNA sequences in this sample as well. The chain joins TRBV29-1 to TRBJ2-7, with 7 bases that match TRBD1. Germline values: CDR1 SQVTM, CDR2 ANQGSEA. Trimming at V came to 0 bases and at J to 1 base, leaving 0 bases not matched to a gene. CDR3 length: 13 residues. This CDR3 reads CSVEDRGSYEQYF. CDR3 DNA: TGCAGCGTTGAAGACAGGGGGTCCTACGAGCAGTACTTC.

The gene calls are TRBV19 and TRBJ1-5, with no clear D. The CDR3 sequence is 16 residues long. With 6 bases removed from V and 0 bases from J, the gap between germline ends came to 15 bases. Per the germline V gene, CDR1 is LNHDA and CDR2 is SQIVND (reference sequence). CDR3 sequence reads: CASRYSSTYSNQPQHF. CDR3 DNA sequence: TGTGCCAGTAGATACAGCTCAACGTATAGCAATCAGCCCCAGCATTTT.

The genes are TRBV5-1 and TRBJ1-1; D not resolved. The CDR3 totals 15 residues. V lost 0 bases to trimming and J lost 6 bases, with 15 bases between them. CDR1 and CDR2 (germline): SGHRS, YFSETQ. The CDR3 here is CASSLAIGGLPEAFF. CDR3 DNA: TGCGCCAGCAGCTTGGCCATCGGAGGGCTACCTGAAGCTTTCTTT.

The chain joins TRBV20-1 to TRBJ2-7; D is unresolved. The CDR3 covers 11 residues. Germline CDR1 is DFQATT and CDR2 is SNEGSKA (reference sequence). V was cut by 2 bases and J by 3 bases, with 5 bases left in between. This chain's CDR3 is CSARLSYEQYF. The CDR3 nucleotides are TGCAGTGCTAGACTCAGCTACGAGCAGTACTTC.